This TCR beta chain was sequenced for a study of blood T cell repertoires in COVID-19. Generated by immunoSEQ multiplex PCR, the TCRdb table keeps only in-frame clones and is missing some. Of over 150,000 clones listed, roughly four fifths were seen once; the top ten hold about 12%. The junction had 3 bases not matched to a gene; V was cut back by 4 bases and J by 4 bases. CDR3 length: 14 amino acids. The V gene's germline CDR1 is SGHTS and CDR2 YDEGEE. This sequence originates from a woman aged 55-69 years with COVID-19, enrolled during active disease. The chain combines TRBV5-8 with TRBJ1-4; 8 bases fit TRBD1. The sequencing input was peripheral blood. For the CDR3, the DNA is TGTGCCAGCAGCGACAGGGGTTATAATGAAAAACTGTTTTTT. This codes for CASSDRGYNEKLFF.